The TCR beta chain described here comes from a study of blood T cell repertoires in COVID-19. Study in general: Samples of COVID-19 (acute and convalescent) were obtained from the United States, Italy and Spain. PBMCs, B-cell-depleted T cells, or T cells provided the cDNA or gDNA that made up the material.

Losses at the gene ends were 4 bases for V and 7 bases for J; bases not matched to a gene: 9. CDR1 LNHDA and CDR2 SQIVND come from the germline V gene (reference sequence). The CDR3 length is 15 residues. As originally analysed: Reference gene primers were amplified, and this amplification served to estimate nucleated cell counts. The data were produced by immunoSEQ multiplex PCR, yet TCRdb's version contains in-frame clones alone and is incomplete. Clone size and V and J calls were adopted from that table, with D and trimming inferred from the DNA. The table shows some 72,000 clones, with around 89% occurring only once. This clone was found a few times.

Sequenced input: peripheral blood. The V and J genes are TRBV19 and TRBJ1-5; 8 nucleotides agree with TRBD1. This clonotype originated in a man aged 60 to 75 with acute or convalescent COVID-19. CDR3 sequence reads: CASSTPDRGRQPQHF. Here the CDR3 DNA reads TGTGCCAGTAGTACCCCAGACAGGGGAAGGCAGCCCCAGCATTTT.